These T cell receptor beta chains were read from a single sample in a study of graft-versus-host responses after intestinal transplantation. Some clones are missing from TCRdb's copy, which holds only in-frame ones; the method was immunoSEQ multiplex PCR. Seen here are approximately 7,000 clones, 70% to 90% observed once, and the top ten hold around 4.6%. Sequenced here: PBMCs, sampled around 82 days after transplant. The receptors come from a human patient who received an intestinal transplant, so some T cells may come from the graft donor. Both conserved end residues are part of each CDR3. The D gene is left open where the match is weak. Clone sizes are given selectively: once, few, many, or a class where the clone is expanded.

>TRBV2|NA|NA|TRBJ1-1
CASSVRGTEAFF
TGTGCCAGCAGTGTCCGGGGGACTGAAGCTTTCTTT
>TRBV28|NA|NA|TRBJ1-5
CASSFGQPQHF
TGTGCCAGCAGTTTCGGTCAGCCCCAGCATTTT
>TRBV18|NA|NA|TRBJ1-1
CASSPMNTEAFF
TGTGCCAGCTCACCCATGAACACTGAAGCTTTCTTT
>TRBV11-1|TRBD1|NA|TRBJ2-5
CASSLWDRGRAETQYF
TGTGCCAGCAGCTTGTGGGACAGGGGACGAGCAGAGACCCAGTACTTC
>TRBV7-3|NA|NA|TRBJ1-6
CASSLEGTGNNSPLHF
TGTGCCAGCAGCTTAGAGGGAACAGGGAACAATTCACCCCTCCACTTT
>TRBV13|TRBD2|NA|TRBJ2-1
CASSLGGLAGYNEQFF
TGTGCCAGCAGCTTAGGGGGACTAGCGGGATACAATGAGCAGTTCTTC
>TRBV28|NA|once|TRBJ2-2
CASSYYGGRTGELFF
TGTGCCAGCAGTTATTATGGGGGGCGCACCGGGGAGCTGTTTTTT
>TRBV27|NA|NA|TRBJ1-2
CASSSGPTGLYGYTF
TGTGCCAGCAGTTCGGGACCCACAGGCCTCTATGGCTACACCTTC
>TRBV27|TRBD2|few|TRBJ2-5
CASSSGTSGRETQYF
TGTGCCAGCAGTTCAGGGACTAGCGGGAGAGAGACCCAGTACTTC
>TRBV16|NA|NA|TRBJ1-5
CASSRGGTYQPQHF
TGTGCCAGCAGCCGAGGCGGAACCTATCAGCCCCAGCATTTT
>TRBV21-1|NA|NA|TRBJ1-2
CAWEGGYGYTF
TGTGCATGGGAGGGGGGCTATGGCTACACCTTC
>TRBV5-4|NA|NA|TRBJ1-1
CASSFKGSTEAFF
TGTGCCAGCAGCTTTAAGGGGAGCACTGAAGCTTTCTTT
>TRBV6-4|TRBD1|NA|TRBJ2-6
CASSDTTGAGANVLTF
TGTGCCAGCAGTGACACCACAGGGGCTGGGGCCAACGTCCTGACTTTC
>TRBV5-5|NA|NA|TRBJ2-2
CASSLGVVNTGELFF
TGTGCCAGCAGCTTGGGGGTCGTAAACACCGGGGAGCTGTTTTTT
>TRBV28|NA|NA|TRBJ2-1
CASSFRADYNEQFF
TGTGCCAGCAGTTTCAGGGCAGATTACAATGAGCAGTTCTTC
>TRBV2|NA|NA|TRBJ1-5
CASSERGNQPQHF
TGTGCCAGCAGTGAACGCGGGAATCAGCCCCAGCATTTT
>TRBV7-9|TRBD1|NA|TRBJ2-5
CASSLPRDREGETQYF
TGTGCCAGCAGCTTGCCCCGGGACAGGGAAGGCGAGACCCAGTACTTC
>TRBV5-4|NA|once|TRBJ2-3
CASSLGHLGDTQYF
TGTGCCAGCAGCTTGGGACACCTTGGAGATACGCAGTATTTT
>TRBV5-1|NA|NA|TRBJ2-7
CASSVRQGGYEQYF
TGCGCCAGCAGCGTAAGACAGGGAGGATACGAGCAGTACTTC
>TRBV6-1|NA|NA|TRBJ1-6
CASSDIGSPLHF
TGTGCCAGCAGTGACATAGGCTCACCCCTCCACTTT
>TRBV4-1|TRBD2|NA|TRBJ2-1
CASSRYLGGVNEQFF
TGCGCCAGCAGCCGTTATCTCGGGGGGGTAAATGAGCAGTTCTTC
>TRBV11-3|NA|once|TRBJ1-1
CASSLDGQSEAFF
TGTGCCAGCAGCTTAGATGGCCAGTCTGAAGCTTTCTTT
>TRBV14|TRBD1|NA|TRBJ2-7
CASSQEFRGRAYEQYF
TGTGCCAGCAGCCAAGAGTTCAGGGGGCGGGCCTACGAGCAGTACTTC
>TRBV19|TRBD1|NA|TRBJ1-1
CASSFAGGLMNTEAFF
TGTGCCAGTAGTTTCGCAGGGGGTTTAATGAACACTGAAGCTTTCTTT